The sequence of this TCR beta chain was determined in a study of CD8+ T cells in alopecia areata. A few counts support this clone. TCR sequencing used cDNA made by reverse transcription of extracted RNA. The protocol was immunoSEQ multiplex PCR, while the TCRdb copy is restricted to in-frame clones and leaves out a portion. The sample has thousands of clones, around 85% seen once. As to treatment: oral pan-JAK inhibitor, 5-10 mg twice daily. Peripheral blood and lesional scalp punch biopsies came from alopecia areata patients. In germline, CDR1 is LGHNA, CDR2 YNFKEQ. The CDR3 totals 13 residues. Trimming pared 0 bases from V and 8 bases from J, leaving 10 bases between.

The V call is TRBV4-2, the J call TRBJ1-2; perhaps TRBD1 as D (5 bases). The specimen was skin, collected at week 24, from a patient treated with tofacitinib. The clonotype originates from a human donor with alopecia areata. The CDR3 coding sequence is TGTGCCAGCAGCCAAGAGGGACCAAGCGGCTACACCTTC. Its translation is CASSQEGPSGYTF.